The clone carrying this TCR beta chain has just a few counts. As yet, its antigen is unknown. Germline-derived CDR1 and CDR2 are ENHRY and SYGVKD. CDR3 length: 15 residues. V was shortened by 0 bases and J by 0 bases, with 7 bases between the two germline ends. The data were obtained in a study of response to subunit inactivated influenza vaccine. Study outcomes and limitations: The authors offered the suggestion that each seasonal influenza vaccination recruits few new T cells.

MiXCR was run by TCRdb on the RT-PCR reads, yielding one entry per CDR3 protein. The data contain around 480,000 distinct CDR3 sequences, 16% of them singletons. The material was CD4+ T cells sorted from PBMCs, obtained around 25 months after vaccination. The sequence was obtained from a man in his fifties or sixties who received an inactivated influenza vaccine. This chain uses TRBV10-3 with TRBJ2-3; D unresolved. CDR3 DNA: TGTGCCATCAGTGAGTCCTACGTAAGCACAGATACGCAGTATTTT. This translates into CAISESYVSTDTQYF.